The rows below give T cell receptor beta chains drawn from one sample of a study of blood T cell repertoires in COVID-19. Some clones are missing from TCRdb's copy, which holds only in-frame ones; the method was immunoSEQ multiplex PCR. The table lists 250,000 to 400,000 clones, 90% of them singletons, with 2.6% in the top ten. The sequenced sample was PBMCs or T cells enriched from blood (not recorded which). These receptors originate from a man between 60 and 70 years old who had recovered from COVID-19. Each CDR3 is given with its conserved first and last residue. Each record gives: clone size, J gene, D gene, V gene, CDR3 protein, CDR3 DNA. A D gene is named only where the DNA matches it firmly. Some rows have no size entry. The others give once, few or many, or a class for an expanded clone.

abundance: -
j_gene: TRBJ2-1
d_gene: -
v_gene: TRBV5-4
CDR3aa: CASSLSQGWNEQFF
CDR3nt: TGTGCCAGCAGCTTGTCTCAGGGTTGGAATGAGCAGTTCTTC

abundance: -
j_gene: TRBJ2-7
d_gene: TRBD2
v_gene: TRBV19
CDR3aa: CASSYTHTAGVGYEQYF
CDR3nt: TGTGCCAGTAGCTACACACACACAGCGGGAGTAGGTTACGAGCAGTACTTC

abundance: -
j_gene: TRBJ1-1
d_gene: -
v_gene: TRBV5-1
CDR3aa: CASSEIQGNTEAFF
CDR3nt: TGCGCCAGCAGCGAAATACAGGGAAACACTGAAGCTTTCTTT

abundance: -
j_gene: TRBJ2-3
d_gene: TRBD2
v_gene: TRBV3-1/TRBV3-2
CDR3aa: CASSQDRSISGGADTQYF
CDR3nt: TGTGCCAGCAGCCAAGATCGTTCGATTAGCGGGGGGGCAGATACGCAGTATTTT

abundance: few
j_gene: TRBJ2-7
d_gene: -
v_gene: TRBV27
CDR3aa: CASSPPGTWNEQYF
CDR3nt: TGTGCCAGCAGCCCGCCTGGGACATGGAACGAGCAGTACTTC

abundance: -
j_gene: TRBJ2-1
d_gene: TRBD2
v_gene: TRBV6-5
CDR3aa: CASNLLAGGPSEQFF
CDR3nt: TGTGCCAGCAATCTACTAGCGGGAGGGCCCAGTGAGCAGTTCTTC

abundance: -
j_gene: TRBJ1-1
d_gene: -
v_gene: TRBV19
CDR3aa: CASRGMSWDTEAFF
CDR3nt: TGTGCCAGCCGCGGTATGAGTTGGGACACTGAAGCTTTCTTT

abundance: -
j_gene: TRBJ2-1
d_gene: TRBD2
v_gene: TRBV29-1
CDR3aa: CSTTRTSFIDEQFF
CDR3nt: TGCAGCACGACTCGGACTAGCTTTATCGATGAGCAGTTCTTC

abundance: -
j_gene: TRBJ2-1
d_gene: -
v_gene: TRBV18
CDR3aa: CASSPPTTKDNEQFF
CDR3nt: TGTGCCAGCTCACCTCCAACCACTAAAGACAATGAGCAGTTCTTC

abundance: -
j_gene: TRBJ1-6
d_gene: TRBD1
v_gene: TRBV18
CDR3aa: CASSLSTGGIDSPLHF
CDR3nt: TGTGCCAGCTCACTGAGTACAGGGGGTATCGATTCACCCCTCCACTTT

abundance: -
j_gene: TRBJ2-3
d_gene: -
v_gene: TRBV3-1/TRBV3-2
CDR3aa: CASSHTGRSTDTQYF
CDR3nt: TGTGCCAGCAGCCACACAGGGCGGAGCACAGATACGCAGTATTTT

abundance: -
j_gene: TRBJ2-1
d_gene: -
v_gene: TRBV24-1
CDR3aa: CATSDDRQTRGTYNEQFF
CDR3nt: TGTGCCACCAGTGACGACCGACAGACTAGAGGCACCTACAATGAGCAGTTCTTC

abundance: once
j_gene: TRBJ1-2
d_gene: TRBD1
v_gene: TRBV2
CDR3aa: CASRARQGDYGYTF
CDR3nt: TGTGCCAGCAGGGCCCGACAGGGGGACTATGGCTACACCTTC

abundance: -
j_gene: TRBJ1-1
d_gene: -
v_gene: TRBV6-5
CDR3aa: CASMRGGNTEAFF
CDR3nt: TGTGCCAGCATGAGGGGGGGGAACACTGAAGCTTTCTTT

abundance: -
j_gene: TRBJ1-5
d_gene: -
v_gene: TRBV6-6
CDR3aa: CASRDHQPQHF
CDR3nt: TGTGCCAGCCGAGATCATCAGCCCCAGCATTTT

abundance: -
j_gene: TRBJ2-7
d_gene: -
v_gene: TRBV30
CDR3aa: CAWRPSGHPGHEQYF
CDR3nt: TGTGCCTGGAGACCTTCGGGACACCCGGGCCACGAGCAGTACTTC

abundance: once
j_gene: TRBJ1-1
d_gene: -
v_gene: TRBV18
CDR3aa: CASSPPPGGTEAFF
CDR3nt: TGTGCCAGCTCACCACCGCCGGGTGGGACTGAAGCTTTCTTT

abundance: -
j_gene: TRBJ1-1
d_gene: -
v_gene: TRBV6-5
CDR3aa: CASSYSKLVRTEAFF
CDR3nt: TGTGCCAGCAGTTACTCGAAATTAGTGAGGACTGAAGCTTTCTTT

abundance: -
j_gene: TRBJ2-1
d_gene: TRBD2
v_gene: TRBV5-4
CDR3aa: CASSLLAGVEQFF
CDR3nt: TGTGCCAGCAGCTTACTAGCGGGAGTAGAGCAGTTCTTC

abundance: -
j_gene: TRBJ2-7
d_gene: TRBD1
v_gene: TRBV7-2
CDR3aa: CASSFSGQTYEQYF
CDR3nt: TGTGCCAGCAGCTTTTCGGGACAGACCTACGAGCAGTACTTC

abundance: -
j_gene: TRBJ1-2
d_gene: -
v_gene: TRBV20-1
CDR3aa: CSASAGPVGRGGDGYTF
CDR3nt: TGCAGTGCTAGTGCCGGTCCCGTCGGTCGCGGAGGAGATGGCTACACCTTC

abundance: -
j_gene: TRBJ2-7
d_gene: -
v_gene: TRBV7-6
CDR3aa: CASSPRDFSDYEQYF
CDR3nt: TGTGCCAGCAGCCCCCGGGACTTTTCTGACTACGAGCAGTACTTC

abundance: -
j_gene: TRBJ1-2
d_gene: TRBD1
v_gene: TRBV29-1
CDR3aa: CSVVTGPTYGYTF
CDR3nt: TGCAGCGTGGTGACAGGGCCCACCTATGGCTACACCTTC

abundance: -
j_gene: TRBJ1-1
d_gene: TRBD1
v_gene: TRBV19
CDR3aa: CAKFALQGPGTEAFF
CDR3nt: TGTGCAAAGTTTGCCTTACAGGGGCCGGGAACTGAAGCTTTCTTT

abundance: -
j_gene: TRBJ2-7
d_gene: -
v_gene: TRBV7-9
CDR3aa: CASSLGGVSAYEQYF
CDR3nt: TGTGCCAGCAGCTTAGGGGGGGTCTCGGCCTACGAGCAGTACTTC

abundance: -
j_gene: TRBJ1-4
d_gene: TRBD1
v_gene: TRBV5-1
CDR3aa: CASSFWAGQSNEKLFF
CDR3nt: TGCGCCAGCAGCTTTTGGGCGGGACAGAGTAATGAAAAACTGTTTTTT

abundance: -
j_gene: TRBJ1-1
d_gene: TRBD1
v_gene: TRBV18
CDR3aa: CASSPGQGYGYTEAFF
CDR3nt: TGTGCCAGCTCACCGGGACAGGGTTATGGTTACACTGAAGCTTTCTTT

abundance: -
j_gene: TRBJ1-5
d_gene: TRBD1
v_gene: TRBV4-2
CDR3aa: CASSIYGTGAQPQHF
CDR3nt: TGTGCCAGCAGTATCTACGGGACAGGGGCTCAGCCCCAGCATTTT

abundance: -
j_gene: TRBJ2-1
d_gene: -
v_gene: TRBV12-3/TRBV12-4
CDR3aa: CASSFSIEQFF
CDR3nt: TGTGCCAGCAGTTTTAGCATTGAGCAGTTCTTC